This record looks at one T cell receptor beta chain sequence and its context. The V and J ends lost 0 bases and 1 base respectively, with 6 bases between them. This CDR3 is built from 14 residues. The germline CDR1 and CDR2 sequences are LGHNA and YNFKEQ. Authors' analysis steps: Amplification of reference gene primers provided the estimated nucleated cell counts. Clones were read by immunoSEQ multiplex PCR, and TCRdb kept only the in-frame ones, dropping some. D and trimming come from the DNA, and the V and J calls and clone size come from that table. The table has 170,000 or so clones, about 88% seen once; the top ten hold less than 3%. The sample belongs to a study of blood T cell repertoires in COVID-19. Study in general: The analysed material was cDNA or gDNA that came from T cells, B-cell-depleted T cells, or PBMCs.

Sequencing was performed on peripheral blood. The origin of this receptor is a man in his forties or fifties with active or convalescent COVID-19. The chain has TRBV4-2 and TRBJ1-1, with D perhaps matching TRBD1 (5 bases). The CDR3, as DNA: TGTGCCAGCAGCCAAGAGGGGCAGAACACTGAAGCTTTCTTT. This codes for CASSQEGQNTEAFF.